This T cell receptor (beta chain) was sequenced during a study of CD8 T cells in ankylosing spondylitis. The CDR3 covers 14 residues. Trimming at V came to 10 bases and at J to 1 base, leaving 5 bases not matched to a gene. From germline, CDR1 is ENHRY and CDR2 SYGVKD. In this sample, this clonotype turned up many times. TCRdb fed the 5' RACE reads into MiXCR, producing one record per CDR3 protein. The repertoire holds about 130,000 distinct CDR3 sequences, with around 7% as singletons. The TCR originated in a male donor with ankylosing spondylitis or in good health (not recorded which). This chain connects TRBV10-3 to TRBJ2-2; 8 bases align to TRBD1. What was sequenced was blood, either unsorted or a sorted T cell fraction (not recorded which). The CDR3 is CATTGTGNTGELFF. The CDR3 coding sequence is TGTGCCACAACCGGGACAGGGAACACCGGGGAGCTGTTTTTT.